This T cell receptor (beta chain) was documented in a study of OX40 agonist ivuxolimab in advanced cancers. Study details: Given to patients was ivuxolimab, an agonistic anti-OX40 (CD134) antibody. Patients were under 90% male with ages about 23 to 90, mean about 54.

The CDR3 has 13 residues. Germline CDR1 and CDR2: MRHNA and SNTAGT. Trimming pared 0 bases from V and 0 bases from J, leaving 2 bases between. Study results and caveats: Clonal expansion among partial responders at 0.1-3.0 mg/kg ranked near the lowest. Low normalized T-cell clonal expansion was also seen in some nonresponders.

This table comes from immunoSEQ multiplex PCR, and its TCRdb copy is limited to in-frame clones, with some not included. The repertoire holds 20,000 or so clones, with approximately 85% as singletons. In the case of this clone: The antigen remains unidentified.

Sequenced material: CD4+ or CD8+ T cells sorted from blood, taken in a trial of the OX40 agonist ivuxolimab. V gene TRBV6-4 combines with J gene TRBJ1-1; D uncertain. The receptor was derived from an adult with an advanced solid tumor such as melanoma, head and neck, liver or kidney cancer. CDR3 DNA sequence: TGTGCCAGCAGTGACTCTTTGAACACTGAAGCTTTCTTT. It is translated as CASSDSLNTEAFF.